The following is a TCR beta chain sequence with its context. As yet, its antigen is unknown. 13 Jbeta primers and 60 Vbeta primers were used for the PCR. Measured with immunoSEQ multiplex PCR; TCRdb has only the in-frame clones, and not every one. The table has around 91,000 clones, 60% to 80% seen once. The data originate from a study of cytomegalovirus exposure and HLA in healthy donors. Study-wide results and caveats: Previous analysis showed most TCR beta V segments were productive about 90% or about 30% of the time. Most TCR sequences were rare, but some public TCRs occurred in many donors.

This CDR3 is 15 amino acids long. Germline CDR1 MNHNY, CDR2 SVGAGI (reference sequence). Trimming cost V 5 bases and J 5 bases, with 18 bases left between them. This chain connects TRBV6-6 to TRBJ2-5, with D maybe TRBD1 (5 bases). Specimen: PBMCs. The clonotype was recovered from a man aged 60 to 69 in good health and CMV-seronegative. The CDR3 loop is CASSHNGQIAETQYF. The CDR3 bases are TGTGCCAGCAGTCACAACGGACAAATTGCGGAGACCCAGTACTTC.